This entry lists 17 T cell receptor beta chains sequenced from one sample in a study of blood T cells in healthy people across ages. Together with a sample-barcoded 5' primer, a J-beta primer mix was included in a second PCR lasting roughly 6 to 12 cycles. From the 5' RACE reads, TCRdb called clonotypes with MiXCR, one entry per CDR3 protein. The sample contains roughly 640,000 distinct CDR3 sequences, approximately 30% of which appear only once. The sample taken for sequencing was blood. The receptors were sampled from a woman of 80 years or more in good health.

This clonotype appeared a few times. The chain has TRBV9 and TRBJ2-2, with TRBD2 matching over 7 bases. J lost 0 bases, V lost 1 base, and 3 bases had no gene match. The CDR3 covers 16 residues. Germline V CDR1 and CDR2: SGDLS, YYNGEE. CDR3 loop: CASSVSGAPNTGELFF. The CDR3 bases are TGTGCCAGCAGCGTAAGCGGGGCGCCGAACACCGGGGAGCTGTTTTTT. The full variable domain, completed using reference TRBV9 and TRBJ2-2, is DSGVTQTPKHLITATGQRVTLRCSPRSGDLSVYWYQQSLDQGLQFLIQYYNGEERAKGNILERFSAQQFPDLHSELNLSSLELGDSALYFCASSVSGAPNTGELFFGEGSRLTVL.

This clonotype was seen only a few times. A much larger clonotype is one base distant, so this may be a read error. The chain carries TRBV7-2 and TRBJ2-3, with 8 positions matching TRBD2. This CDR3 comprises 17 residues. In germline, CDR1 is SGHTA, CDR2 FQGNSA. Here the CDR3 DNA reads TGTGCCAGCGGCTTAGACGGAGCGGGGGACCTCGGAGATACGCAGTATTTT. It translates to CASGLDGAGDLGDTQYF.

The CDR3 DNA reads as TGTGCCAGCGCCAGGGGGGGCGCACAAGAGACCCAGTACTTC. Translated: CASARGGAQETQYF. The chain joins TRBV7-8 to TRBJ2-5; TRBD1 or TRBD2 may be the D gene (7 bases each). Germline lookup yields CDR1 SGHVS and CDR2 FQNEAQ. Trimming cost V 8 bases and J 2 bases, with 15 bases left between them. This CDR3 region has 14 residues.

In this sample, this clonotype turned up many times. The rearrangement uses TRBV5-1 and TRBJ2-1, with D unresolved. The germline V and J ends were trimmed by 3 bases and 0 bases, with 16 bases remaining between them. Germline V lookup: CDR1 SGHRS, CDR2 YFSETQ. The CDR3 totals 17 residues. The DNA of the CDR3 is TGCGCCAGCAGCTCTGGACGCGGCTCGAGCTCCTACAATGAGCAGTTCTTC. Translation gives CASSSGRGSSSYNEQFF.

This clonotype was detected only a few times. The chain carries TRBV4-2 and TRBJ1-5; D remains ambiguous. Germline CDR1 reads LGHNA; CDR2 reads YNFKEQ. This CDR3 contains 14 residues. Trimming stripped 1 base from V and 4 bases from J, with 8 bases between. CDR3 sequence: CASSQVAGNQPQHF. In nucleotides, the CDR3 is TGTGCCAGCAGCCAAGTGGCGGGGAATCAGCCCCAGCATTTT.

This sequence joins TRBV15 and TRBJ2-5, with D uncertain. Trimming removed 0 bases at V and 11 bases at J, with 22 bases between. CDR3 size: 16 residues. The germline CDR1 and CDR2 sequences are LNHNV and YYDKDF (reference sequence). CDR3 sequence reads: CATSRDGVSIGNEQYF. CDR3 coding DNA: TGTGCCACCAGCAGAGATGGAGTGTCGATTGGCAATGAGCAGTACTTC.

This clonotype has at least ten counts. The chain is built from TRBV29-1 and TRBJ1-2; D is perhaps TRBD1 (6 bases). Germline CDR1 and CDR2: SQVTM and ANQGSEA. The CDR3 runs 11 residues. The V end was cut by 6 bases, the J end by 4 bases, with 9 bases between. The CDR3 region has the DNA TGCAGCGTCACAGGGTTCTATGGCTACACCTTC. This sequence encodes CSVTGFYGYTF.

This clonotype was seen many times. This chain joins TRBV12-3 or TRBV12-4 and TRBJ2-3; D may be TRBD2 (6 bases). The CDR3 contains 14 residues. Trimming took off 3 bases at V and 6 bases at J, with 13 bases between the two ends. The CDR3 region has the DNA TGTGCCAGCAGTTTGGCGGGGATACAGGATACGCAGTATTTT. Its protein product is CASSLAGIQDTQYF.

A few counts support this clonotype. This could be a read error, since a much larger clone is one nucleotide away. The rearrangement joins TRBV13 to TRBJ2-1; TRBD2 matches at 15 bases. Trimming at V came to 4 bases and at J to 7 bases, leaving 5 bases not matched to a gene. This CDR3 is built from 16 residues. The germline V gene encodes CDR1 PRHDT and CDR2 FYEKMQ (reference sequence). The chain's CDR3 is CASSSTGLAGGNEQFF. In DNA, the CDR3 is TGTGCCAGCAGCTCCACCGGACTAGCGGGGGGGAATGAGCAGTTCTTC. Drawing the rest from reference TRBV13 and TRBJ2-1, the complete variable domain is AAGVIQSPRHLIKEKRETATLKCYPIPRHDTVYWYQQGPGQDPQFLISFYEKMQSDKGSIPDRFSAQQFSDYHSELNMSSLELGDSALYFCASSSTGLAGGNEQFFGPGTRLTVL.

The rearrangement links TRBV3-1 to TRBJ1-5; D remains ambiguous. CDR3 size: 15 residues. Trimming took off 2 bases at V and 2 bases at J, with 10 bases between the two ends. Looked up from germline, CDR1 is LGHDT and CDR2 is YNNKEL (reference sequence). CDR3 region: CASSQIWTGNQPQHF. CDR3 sequence (DNA): TGTGCCAGCAGCCAAATTTGGACGGGCAATCAGCCCCAGCATTTT.

This clonotype was counted ten times or more. V is TRBV4-2 and J is TRBJ2-3, with TRBD2 matching 7 bases. Trimming at V came to 0 bases and at J to 3 bases, leaving 6 bases not matched to a gene. This CDR3 is built from 16 residues. Germline V gives CDR1 LGHNA, CDR2 YNFKEQ. For the CDR3, the DNA is TGTGCCAGCAGCCAAGATGGGCCGGGGGGAACAGATACGCAGTATTTT. This gives the protein CASSQDGPGGTDTQYF.

This chain uses TRBV28 with TRBJ1-5; 7 nucleotides match TRBD1. The CDR3 spans 15 residues. From germline, CDR1 is MDHEN and CDR2 SYDVKM. J gave up 4 bases and V 5 bases, and 8 bases lay outside the gene matches. This CDR3 is CASSPLEGANQPQHF. CDR3 nucleotide sequence: TGTGCCAGCAGTCCGCTCGAGGGGGCTAATCAGCCCCAGCATTTT.

This clonotype was observed many times. The chain carries TRBV20-1 and TRBJ1-2; D may be TRBD1 (6 bases). V was pared by 6 bases and J by 4 bases, with 21 bases between. The CDR3 has 15 amino acids. Germline CDR1 DFQATT, CDR2 SNEGSKA (reference sequence). Here the CDR3 reads CSASGGQGLGYGYTF. CDR3 DNA sequence: TGCAGTGCCTCAGGCGGGCAGGGGCTAGGCTATGGCTACACCTTC.

Of note for this clonotype: This could be a read error, since a much larger clone is one nucleotide away. The gene calls are TRBV7-2 and TRBJ2-1; perhaps TRBD1 as D (6 bases). The DNA end favors TRBJ2-7, so the J call may be wrong. The CDR3 is 15 amino acids. CDR1 and CDR2 (germline): SGHTA, FQGNSA. The CDR3 loop is CASSQGQYSYNEQYF. CDR3 nucleotide sequence: TGTGCCAGCAGCCAAGGACAGTACTCCTACAATGAGCAGTACTTC.

J is TRBJ2-3 and V is TRBV7-2; D is undetermined. The CDR3 contains 15 residues. The germline CDR1 and CDR2 sequences are SGHTA and FQGNSA. The V and J ends lost 6 bases and 4 bases respectively, with 17 bases between them. CDR3 amino acids: CASSFRPRRSDTQYF. The CDR3 DNA is TGTGCCAGCAGTTTCCGGCCCCGACGGTCAGATACGCAGTATTTT.

This clonotype was counted at least ten times. The chain uses TRBV5-1 and TRBJ2-3, with 8 bases matching TRBD2. The germline gives CDR1 SGHRS, CDR2 YFSETQ. The V gene end was trimmed by 7 bases and the J gene end by 4 bases; junction bases not matched to a gene: 8. The CDR3 totals 14 residues. CDR3 residues: CASSGGASSDTQYF. DNA of the CDR3: TGCGCCAGCTCCGGGGGGGCCTCGTCAGATACGCAGTATTTT.

In this sample, this clonotype turned up a few times. The V and J genes are TRBV20-1 and TRBJ1-5; 7 positions match TRBD1. In germline, CDR1 is DFQATT, CDR2 SNEGSKA (reference sequence). The length of the CDR3 is 14 residues. After removal of 5 bases from V and 1 base from J, the junction contained 5 bases not matched to a gene. This chain's CDR3 is CSAQQGSSNQPQHF. CDR3 sequence (DNA): TGCAGTGCTCAACAGGGGAGCAGCAATCAGCCCCAGCATTTT.